The 14 T cell receptor beta chains presented below share a single source sample, sequenced in a study of post-analysis software for immune sequencing data (dated by TCRdb to the mid-2010s). No cognate antigen is known for these TCRs. The library was obtained by PCR. Data came from an Illumina HiSeq 2500. To reduce PCR and sequencing biases, unique molecular identifiers were built into the TCR beta cDNA libraries. The public reads were reprocessed in TCRdb via fastp at Q25 and MiXCR, keeping in-frame beta chains. CDR3 protein duplicates are merged, each entry listing the most common genes and DNA. The sample records approximately 630,000 distinct CDR3 sequences, 55% to 70% of which are singletons. The top ten clones comprise around 10% of the sample. What the research found in general, with its limitations: Significantly higher frequencies in patients than in controls were found for a few TRBV segments, including TRBV5-6, TRBV5-1 and TRBV20-1.

Sequencing was performed on blood. The receptors come from a girl aged 2 to 10 with multiple sclerosis.

The genes are TRBV2 and TRBJ2-2; D is unresolved. Germline V gene data show CDR1 as SNHLY and CDR2 as FYNNEI. The CDR3 covers 13 residues. Trimming shortened V by 6 bases and J by 4 bases, and 9 bases separated the two germline ends. The CDR3: CASRAVSTGELFF. DNA of the CDR3: TGTGCCAGCAGGGCGGTTAGCACCGGGGAGCTGTTTTTT.

The chain has TRBV6-1 and TRBJ1-2; no firm D call. CDR1 and CDR2 from the germline V gene are MNHNS and SASEGT. The CDR3 length is 13 residues. Trimming stripped 4 bases from V and 4 bases from J, with 10 bases between. The CDR3 sequence is CASSVDRGYGYTF. CDR3 sequence (DNA): TGTGCCAGCAGTGTCGACCGAGGCTATGGCTACACCTTC.

This clonotype came up a few times. This chain joins TRBV7-8 and TRBJ2-5; the D gene is possibly TRBD2 (5 bases). The CDR3 consists of 16 residues. Germline V lookup: CDR1 SGHVS, CDR2 FQNEAQ. V dropped 6 bases and J dropped 5 bases, with 22 bases sitting between them. CDR3 DNA sequence: TGTGCCAGCAGGTCCGCTCCGGGCCTCCGAGGGGAGACCCAGTACTTC. Its translation is CASRSAPGLRGETQYF.

In its sample, this clonotype was seen a few times. The gene calls are TRBV15 and TRBJ2-5; 7 nucleotides match TRBD1. Trimming took 2 bases from V and 2 from J; bases not matched to a gene: 2. Germline V CDR1 and CDR2: LNHNV, YYDKDF (reference sequence). The CDR3 is 14 residues long. Written as DNA, the CDR3 is TGTGCCACCAGCAGAACGGGACAGCAAGAGACCCAGTACTTC. Translating it yields CATSRTGQQETQYF.

J is TRBJ2-3 and V is TRBV20-1; D is unresolved. CDR1 and CDR2 from the germline V gene are DFQATT and SNEGSKA (reference sequence). CDR3 length equals 12 residues. The CDR3 DNA sequence: TGCAGGGGTGGTCTCAGCACAGATACGCAGTATTTT. Its translation is CRGGLSTDTQYF.

The chain is built from TRBV7-2 and TRBJ1-1; possible D gene TRBD1, 5 bases. With 4 bases removed from V and 4 bases from J, the gap between germline ends came to 16 bases. CDR1 is SGHTA and CDR2 is FQGNSA in the germline V gene. The CDR3 extends over 15 amino acids. CDR3 nucleotides: TGTGCCAGCAGCTCACGGAGGGGCCCTGGCACTGAAGCTTTCTTT. Protein: CASSSRRGPGTEAFF.

V is TRBV6-5 and J is TRBJ1-1; TRBD1 agrees at 8 bases. There are 15 residues in the CDR3. Trimming at V came to 5 bases and at J to 5 bases, leaving 10 bases not matched to a gene. Germline loops: CDR1 MNHEY, CDR2 SVGAGI. The CDR3 protein is CASSSGQGAATEAFF. CDR3 coding DNA: TGTGCCAGCAGTAGCGGACAGGGTGCGGCAACTGAAGCTTTCTTT.

V usage is TRBV5-6 and J usage is TRBJ2-4; D is possibly TRBD1 (6 bases). V was clipped by 2 bases and J by 2 bases, with 8 bases between them. The germline V gene encodes CDR1 SGHDT and CDR2 YYEEEE. The length of the CDR3 is 14 residues. CDR3 bases: TGTGCCAGCAGCTTAGGGACAACCAAAAACATTCAGTACTTC. It yields the protein CASSLGTTKNIQYF.

V usage is TRBV5-5 and J usage is TRBJ2-7; tentatively, D is TRBD1 (6 bases). The germline gives CDR1 SGHKS, CDR2 YYEKEE (reference sequence). The CDR3 totals 12 residues. Deletions cut 2 bases from V and 8 bases from J, with 11 bases between. DNA of the CDR3: TGTGCCAGCAGCTTCAGACAGGCCAAGCAGTACTTC. It specifies CASSFRQAKQYF.

J is TRBJ2-1 and V is TRBV11-2; 9 positions match TRBD2. CDR1 SGHAT and CDR2 FQNNGV come from the germline V gene. The CDR3 extends over 14 amino acids. Losses at the gene ends were 5 bases for V and 8 bases for J; bases not matched to a gene: 7. CDR3 DNA sequence: TGTGCCAGCAGCCCGGGACTAGCTCGGGATGAGCAGTTCTTC. Its protein is CASSPGLARDEQFF.

The V call is TRBV29-1, the J call TRBJ2-1, with 11 bases lining up with TRBD2. J lost 9 bases, V lost 1 base, and 8 bases had no gene match. The CDR3 runs to 15 residues. Looked up from germline, CDR1 is SQVTM and CDR2 is ANQGSEA. CDR3 amino acids: CSVEGLAGSTGEQFF. CDR3 bases: TGCAGCGTTGAAGGACTAGCGGGGAGTACAGGTGAGCAGTTCTTC.

This clonotype was detected only a few times. This chain joins TRBV4-3 and TRBJ1-1; D not resolved. CDR1 is LGHNA, CDR2 YSLEER, per germline. The CDR3 sequence is 14 residues long. V lost 2 bases and J 1 base, leaving 8 bases between the germline ends. The CDR3 DNA reads TGCGCCAGCAGCCAATCGGGGTGGAACACTGAAGCTTTCTTT. It codes for CASSQSGWNTEAFF.

In this sample, this clonotype turned up a few times. V is TRBV29-1 and J is TRBJ1-2, with 9 bases identical to TRBD1. The J segment lost 3 bases and the V segment lost 7 bases, leaving 6 bases of the junction unmatched. The CDR3 extends over 13 amino acids. Germline lookup yields CDR1 SQVTM and CDR2 ANQGSEA. The CDR3 nucleotides are TGCAGCGCTCCGGGACAGGGATACTATGGCTACACCTTC. Translated, it gives CSAPGQGYYGYTF.

This chain uses TRBV15 with TRBJ1-5; tentatively, D is TRBD1 (6 bases). The CDR3 runs 17 residues. Germline CDR1 and CDR2: LNHNV and YYDKDF (reference sequence). Trimming left V 2 bases short and J 7 bases short, with 21 bases between. The CDR3 DNA follows: TGTGCCACCAGCAGATCCTCACCGGGGGCTTGGGGACAGCCCCAGCATTTT. Its translation is CATSRSSPGAWGQPQHF.